This T cell receptor beta chain was documented in a study of cytomegalovirus exposure and HLA in healthy donors (dated by TCRdb to the late 2010s). A note on the overall study: According to an earlier analysis of 587 of the donors, 150 million to 200 million T cells yielded over 100 million unique TCR beta sequences and about 280 Gb of sequence data. A handful of DR-DQ haplotypes were handled as single units for association and clustering because linkage in the cohort was strong. All discovery cohort repertoires had been generated using a single sequencing platform. A separate validation cohort of more than 100 different subjects was used in addition to the 666-subject first cohort. The T cell repertoires of 666 subjects were profiled by immunosequencing and related to cytomegalovirus serostatus. A later analysis re-examined previously published TCR beta repertoires from just over 650 donors and added high-resolution HLA genotyping to investigate patterns of TCR occurrence. Class I and class II HLA loci were covered by the typing at four-digit resolution. Donor age, sex, ethnicity and CMV serostatus were compiled together with the repertoire data. An earlier analysis of 500 to 750 of the donors applied high-throughput TCR beta sequencing to assess whether each TCR beta V gene segment acted as functional or pseudogenic. The number of donors typed differed by locus, with roughly 620-630 for A, B, C, DRB1 and DQB1, approximately 500 for DQA1, under 610 for DPA1, and around 460 for DPB1. A later genetic analysis used genome-wide SNP genotypes for about three fifths of the 666 donors, treating that subset as a discovery cohort. An early release that covered approximately 600 HLA-typed donors contained about 300 gigabases of sequencing data and tens of millions of unique TCR sequences. Among a few hundred genotyped donors of the cohort, an average of roughly 240,000 unique TCR beta nucleotide sequences were sequenced per donor, roughly 20% of them non-productive. Rather than drawing on any new phenotypic data, the later analysis identified candidate immune exposures from TCR beta sequences and the way those sequences occurred across donors. High-throughput TCR immunosequencing, statistical association of individual TCRs with disease status, and machine learning were combined to predict cytomegalovirus infection status. Of the roughly 400 genotyped donors, approximately 83% fell in the genetic ancestry cluster associated with self-reported Caucasian donors. The study was designed to test whether signatures of past pathogen exposure could be identified by cataloging public T cell receptors.

In total, just over 650 healthy bone marrow donors made up the cohort. Cohort members were all nominally healthy when sampled, although unrecorded immune exposures were likely present. The donor tested CMV seropositive, placing the donor among the 250 to 350 seropositive members of the cohort. A peripheral blood sample was provided by each donor, and peripheral blood mononuclear cells were used for TCR beta sequencing. Genomic DNA extraction from the blood cell samples was performed with the Qiagen DNeasy Blood Extraction Kit. For this chain, trimming is 5 bases at the V end and 7 bases at the J end, and the number of junction bases without a gene match is 5. The CDR3 sequence holds 14 residues, the cysteine and phenylalanine included. The sequence is cut down to CDR3 DNA, 42 bases in frame from base 1. Looking up the germline V gene yields CDR1 SGHTA and CDR2 FQGNSA. The library relied on the immunoSEQ multiplex PCR assay. For the multiplex PCR, a mixture combining 60 forward primers for TCR Vbeta segments and 13 reverse primers for TCR Jbeta segments was used. The CDR3 region of rearranged TCR beta genes was amplified from genomic DNA by a multiplex PCR assay. The Illumina HiSeq System was used to sequence the amplified TCR beta libraries as 87-base-pair reads. The paper's processing steps were these. In a later analysis, tens of millions of unique TCR beta chains were counted across the approximately 640 repertoires, and approximately 11 million of these chains were shared by at least two donors. Raw reads were error-corrected and collapsed into unique sequences with a nearest-neighbor algorithm that merged closely related sequences to remove PCR and sequencing errors. To assign V, D and J gene segments, CDR3 sequences were aligned to IMGT reference sequences. For a sequence to be retained, a match of at least six nucleotides was required to both a V gene segment and a J gene segment. A rearrangement counted as productive if the CDR3 had no stop codons and remained in frame with V and J, and every other rearrangement counted as non-productive. Following IMGT convention, CDR3 was defined as the stretch from the second conserved V-encoded cysteine to the conserved J-encoded phenylalanine. The earlier analysis of roughly 590 of the donors excluded any sequence lacking an unambiguous match to a single V gene segment. In an earlier analysis of 587 of the donors, V segments were called functional above 56.7% productive rearrangements and were called segregating when the between-donor standard deviation exceeded 5%. A statistical classification framework was developed to diagnose cytomegalovirus status using the catalog of TCR beta chain sequences. V and J gene assignment, in a later analysis, came from comparing TCR nucleotide sequences with IMGT/GENE-DB human TR gene sequences. Using the TCRdist pipeline, a later analysis assigned CDR3 sequences along with most-parsimonious VDJ recombination scenarios. In a later analysis, each TCR beta chain was defined by its CDR3 amino acid sequence together with its V-gene family, and reads lacking a unique V-gene family were excluded. In a later analysis, 500 to 700 highly shared, low-generation-probability nucleotide sequences were removed to address suspected cross-contamination and a sequencing artifact. In a later analysis, a clonal expansion index was calculated for each public chain from normalized within-repertoire ranks of inferred template counts. A later analysis computed generation probabilities with a VDJ recombination model fitted to out-of-frame rearrangements, and checked the results against IGoR. A later analysis scored TCR-TCR, TCR-HLA and TCR-CMV co-occurrence with hypergeometric tests, applying a repertoire-size bias correction to TCR pairs. A later analysis estimated false discovery rates by permuting HLA or CMV assignments 20 times. In a later analysis, co-occurring TCRs were grouped using DBSCAN, and TCRdist sequence similarity was added for clustering within HLA-allele-positive subsets. For co-occurrence clustering, repertoires with fewer than 30,000 or more than 120,000 public chains were excluded, along with a handful of repertoires with anomalous nucleotide sharing. Drawn from immuneACCESS, this table holds only the in-frame rearrangements with V and J called that TCRdb kept. Clones are partly lost; checked studies trace under half to an unresolved V gene and leave the rest unexplained. D and trimming were read from the DNA, whereas the V and J calls and clone size are those reported in that table. The sample records under 150,000 clones, more than 60% of which are singletons. In total, the top ten clones hold around 10% of the sample.

A word on this clone: The antigen this receptor binds is unknown. No much larger clonotype is one base removed from it; base qualities were not supplied.

On the study overall, not on this receptor specifically: The sequencing pipeline was judged likely to have produced a cluster of highly shared sequence variants as a technical artifact. Linkage disequilibrium might explain the correlated functional status among segregating V segments, but an unknown experimental factor could not be excluded. In both the original and validation cohorts, the classifier was reported to diagnose cytomegalovirus status with high specificity and sensitivity. In a later analysis, HLA-associated TCR beta chains were found to be more clonally expanded and to have lower generation probabilities than equally common non-associated chains. The 87-base-pair reads could not distinguish some IMGT-functional V segments, including TRBV6-2 and TRBV6-3, so those segments were excluded. The only immune exposure information available for the cohort was CMV serostatus. A further reported finding was that TCR beta sequences accurately predicted the HLA-A and HLA-B alleles for most subjects in the first cohort. Most TCR sequences were seen in very few donors, while some public TCRs were found in many individuals. V-gene and J-gene trimming of TCR beta chains was associated with a missense DCLRE1C variant in a later genetic analysis, and the association was replicated in an independent cohort. In a later analysis, most CMV-associated TCR beta chains were found to appear HLA-restricted, with HLA associations seemingly driven largely by CMV exposure. An earlier analysis of several hundred of the donors showed that most TCR beta V segments appeared in productive rearrangements either about 87% or about 30% of the time, which broadly matched IMGT annotations. Specific HLA alleles were associated with over 15,000 TCR beta sequences at a false discovery rate of 0.05 in a later analysis. According to a later genetic analysis, donors in an Asian-associated ancestry cluster had fewer N-insertions in productive TCRs than the roughly 700-donor mean. In a later analysis, the rate of TCR association differed among HLA loci, with DRB1 alleles having the most associated TCRs and HLA-C alleles having the fewest. Because HLA typing was missing for some donors at each locus, association tests included only the typed subset. Only TCR beta chains were sequenced in this cohort, and the absence of alpha or paired-chain data limited detectable features. Several of the top co-occurrence clusters appeared to be linked to parvovirus B19, influenza, CMV and Epstein-Barr virus, according to a later analysis. The study listed over 150 TCR beta chains as associated with cytomegalovirus. Because counts were too low, some 16 rarely observed V segments, including chromosome 9 orphons, were excluded from the earlier analysis of around 640 of the donors. The presence/absence analyses assumed that sequencing depth was roughly uniform across donors, and that assumption may not be true. Assigning TCR associations to individual alleles was difficult when HLA alleles, especially DR and DQ, strongly co-occurred. The authors suggested that the approach could potentially be extended to other disease states and immunological phenotypes. Three of the identified cytomegalovirus-associated TCR beta chains were confirmed in vitro to be specific for cytomegalovirus antigens.

The source material was PBMCs. The chain uses TRBV7-2 and TRBJ1-4, with 9 central nucleotides matching TRBD1. The TCR was taken from a woman in her forties or fifties in good health and CMV-seropositive. The CDR3 here reads CASSRTGGVEKLFF. At the DNA level, the sequence is TGTGCCAGCAGCCGAACAGGGGGCGTTGAAAAACTGTTTTTT.